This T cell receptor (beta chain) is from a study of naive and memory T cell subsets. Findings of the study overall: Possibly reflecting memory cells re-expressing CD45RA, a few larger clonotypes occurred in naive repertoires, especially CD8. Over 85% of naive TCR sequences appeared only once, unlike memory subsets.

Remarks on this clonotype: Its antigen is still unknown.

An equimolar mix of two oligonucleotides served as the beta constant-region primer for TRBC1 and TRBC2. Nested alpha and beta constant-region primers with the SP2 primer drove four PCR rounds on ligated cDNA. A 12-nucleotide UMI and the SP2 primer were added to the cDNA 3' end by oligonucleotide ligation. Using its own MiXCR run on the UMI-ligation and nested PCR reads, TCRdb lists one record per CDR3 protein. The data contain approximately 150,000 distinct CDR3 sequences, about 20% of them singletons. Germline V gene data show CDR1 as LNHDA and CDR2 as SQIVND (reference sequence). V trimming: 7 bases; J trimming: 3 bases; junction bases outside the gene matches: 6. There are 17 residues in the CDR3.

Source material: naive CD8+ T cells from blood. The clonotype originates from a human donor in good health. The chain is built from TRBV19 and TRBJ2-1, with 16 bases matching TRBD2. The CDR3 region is CASMRGLAGGGYNEQFF. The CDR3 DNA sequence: TGTGCCAGTATGAGGGGACTAGCGGGAGGGGGCTACAATGAGCAGTTCTTC.